The 28 T cell receptor beta chains given below trace back to one sample, sequenced in a study of blood T cells in healthy people across ages. A sample-barcoded 5' primer and a J-beta primer mix were used in a second PCR of roughly 6 to 12 cycles. TCRdb fed the 5' RACE reads into MiXCR, producing one record per CDR3 protein. This sample yields 1.5 million to 2 million distinct CDR3 sequences, of which approximately 32% are seen a single time; approximately 10% belongs to the top ten. Sequencing used blood. The receptors originated from a woman aged 30 to 39 in good health.

Notes on this clonotype: A much larger clone differs from this one at a single base, so this may be a read error. The chain is built from TRBV29-1 and TRBJ2-3; a possible D gene is TRBD1 (5 bases). The V gene lost 4 bases and the J gene lost 4 bases, with 12 bases spanning the gap. The CDR3 sequence is 13 residues long. Germline loops: CDR1 SQVTM, CDR2 ANQGSEA. The chain's CDR3 is CSVVGRAADTQYF. The CDR3 DNA reads as TGCAGCGTTGTGGGCAGGGCCGCAGATACGCAGTATTTT.

J is TRBJ2-5 and V is TRBV30, with 11 nucleotides matching TRBD2. CDR3 length: 16 amino acids. V trimming: 5 bases; J trimming: 4 bases; junction bases outside the gene matches: 12. Germline CDR1 reads GTSNPN; CDR2 reads SVGIG (reference sequence). CDR3 amino acids: CAWVRLAGGPRETQYF. CDR3 bases: TGTGCCTGGGTGCGATTAGCGGGGGGGCCTAGAGAGACCCAGTACTTC.

J is TRBJ2-1 and V is TRBV13; 7 bases map to TRBD2. CDR3 length: 16 residues. V was clipped by 5 bases and J by 7 bases; unmatched bases: 14. Germline V gene lookup returns CDR1 PRHDT and CDR2 FYEKMQ (reference sequence). CDR3 coding DNA: TGTGCCAGCAGCCCCCGAGCGATGGCGGGAGTGAATGAGCAGTTCTTC. Its protein product is CASSPRAMAGVNEQFF.

Only a few counts were recorded for this clonotype. Here the CDR3 DNA reads TGTGCCAGCAGTTACTCGATATCAGGCGGGGGGGTAAGCGGTGAGCAGTTCTTC. Residues: CASSYSISGGGVSGEQFF. The V gene is TRBV6-2 or TRBV6-3, the J gene TRBJ2-1; 9 bases agree with TRBD2. Germline assignment: CDR1 MNHEY and CDR2 SVGEGT. CDR3 length: 18 residues. J gave up 9 bases and V 0 bases, and 15 bases lay outside the gene matches.

The gene calls are TRBV27 and TRBJ2-3, with a tentative D call TRBD2 (5 bases). This CDR3 is built from 16 residues. V dropped 6 bases and J dropped 5 bases, with 21 bases sitting between them. The V gene's germline CDR1 is MNHEY and CDR2 SMNVEV (reference sequence). CDR3 residues: CASRPTGWEIVDTQYF. The CDR3 DNA follows: TGTGCCAGCAGGCCCACGGGGTGGGAGATAGTAGATACGCAGTATTTT.

Comment on this clonotype: A single base separates this from a much larger clone, so it may be a read error. The genes are TRBV7-2 and TRBJ2-3, with D uncertain. Per the germline V gene, CDR1 is SGHTA and CDR2 is FQGNSA. There are 12 residues in the CDR3. The CDR3 spells CANSSTTDTQYF. The CDR3 DNA sequence: TGTGCCAACAGCTCCACCACAGATACGCAGTATTTT.

The rearrangement joins TRBV3-1 to TRBJ2-1; 9 bases align to TRBD2. Unmatched junction bases numbered 9, after V lost 0 bases and J lost 3 bases. This CDR3 is built from 18 residues. Germline CDR1 is LGHDT and CDR2 is YNNKEL (reference sequence). CDR3 nucleotide sequence: TGTGCCAGCAGCCAAGATCGGGTAGCGGGAGTGGACTACAATGAGCAGTTCTTC. Residues: CASSQDRVAGVDYNEQFF.

The V and J genes are TRBV28 and TRBJ2-7, with no clear D. Germline V gene sequence: CDR1 MDHEN, CDR2 SYDVKM. The CDR3 loop spans 14 amino acids. Trimming removed 6 bases at V and 0 bases at J, with 12 bases between. CDR3 DNA sequence: TGTGCCAGCAGCTCGCCCCCGCCCTCCTACGAGCAGTACTTC. Translated: CASSSPPPSYEQYF.

This chain joins TRBV7-9 and TRBJ1-2, with unresolved D. The CDR3 sequence is 13 residues long. The V and J ends lost 1 base and 6 bases respectively, with 9 bases between them. Germline assignment: CDR1 SEHNR and CDR2 FQNEAQ (reference sequence). CDR3 bases: TGTGCCAGCAGCTTAGTGGGCCGAGATGGCTACACCTTC. The encoded protein is CASSLVGRDGYTF.

This clonotype occurred a few times. The rearrangement uses TRBV12-3 or TRBV12-4 and TRBJ2-5; 7 bases match TRBD1. V shed 4 bases, J shed 5 bases, and the junction held 13 bases outside the gene matches. The CDR3 has 16 amino acids. The CDR3 loop is CASSSGPTGYGETQYF. For the CDR3, the DNA is TGTGCCAGCAGTTCGGGACCGACAGGGTATGGGGAGACCCAGTACTTC.

This clonotype was detected a few times. J is TRBJ2-1 and V is TRBV7-2; D unclear. V gave up 4 bases and J gave up 10 bases, with 17 bases separating them. CDR1 and CDR2 (germline): SGHTA, FQGNSA. This CDR3 has 14 amino acids. This CDR3 is CASSSAKSSWEQFF. The DNA for the CDR3 is TGTGCCAGCAGCTCCGCCAAGAGCTCGTGGGAGCAGTTCTTC.

This clonotype was detected only a few times. V and J are TRBV2 and TRBJ2-1; 9 nucleotides line up with TRBD2. Germline loops: CDR1 SNHLY, CDR2 FYNNEI. CDR3 length: 15 residues. V lost 6 bases and J lost 8; bases outside the gene matches: 11. The CDR3 region is CASSLSSGSFDEQFF. The CDR3, as DNA: TGTGCCAGCAGCCTGAGTAGCGGGAGTTTCGATGAGCAGTTCTTC.

A few counts support this clonotype. The chain links TRBV6-5 to TRBJ2-1; no definite D call. The CDR3 extends over 12 amino acids. The germline V gene encodes CDR1 MNHEY and CDR2 SVGAGI. V was trimmed by 5 bases and J by 7 bases, leaving 9 bases between them. The CDR3 region has the DNA TGTGCCAGCAGTCAGACTCAAAATGAGCAGTTCTTC. Residues: CASSQTQNEQFF.

The V and J genes are TRBV30 and TRBJ1-5, with 8 bases identical to TRBD1. V shed 5 bases and J 0 bases; nucleotides not matched to a gene: 3. Germline V lookup: CDR1 GTSNPN, CDR2 SVGIG (reference sequence). This CDR3 is built from 14 residues. CDR3 sequence: CAWGGQASNQPQHF. The DNA of the CDR3 is TGTGCCTGGGGGGGACAGGCTAGCAATCAGCCCCAGCATTTT.

This rearrangement joins TRBV20-1 to TRBJ2-5, with 7 positions matching TRBD2. The CDR3 spans 14 residues. CDR1 and CDR2 from the germline V gene are DFQATT and SNEGSKA (reference sequence). Germline trimming cut 0 bases from V and 5 bases from J; bases unmatched to any gene: 6. The CDR3 DNA follows: TGCAGTGCTAGAGACTGGACGCGGGAGGAGACCCAGTACTTC. Its translation is CSARDWTREETQYF.

The count of this clonotype is one. J is TRBJ2-5 and V is TRBV2, with no clear D. The germline V gene encodes CDR1 SNHLY and CDR2 FYNNEI. There are 12 residues in the CDR3. Deletions cut 7 bases from V and 7 bases from J, with 13 bases between. This CDR3 is CASTGPGGTQYF. The DNA of the CDR3 is TGTGCCAGCACCGGACCTGGTGGGACCCAGTACTTC.

This clonotype was seen only a few times. The genes are TRBV5-1 and TRBJ2-6; no clear D. Germline CDR1 reads SGHRS; CDR2 reads YFSETQ. The CDR3 is made up of 17 amino acids. Trimming shortened V by 1 base and J by 4 bases, and 15 bases separated the two germline ends. The CDR3: CASSLSSIISGANVLTF. The CDR3 nucleotides are TGCGCCAGCAGCTTGTCCAGTATCATCTCCGGGGCCAACGTCCTGACTTTC.

At least ten counts were recorded for this clonotype. The chain's CDR3 is CSALVAGGWETQYF. CDR3 DNA: TGCAGTGCTCTGGTAGCGGGAGGATGGGAGACCCAGTACTTC. The rearrangement joins TRBV20-1 to TRBJ2-5, with 10 bases that match TRBD2. CDR3 length: 14 amino acids. V was pared by 5 bases and J by 5 bases, with 8 bases of the junction left unmatched. Germline V gives CDR1 DFQATT, CDR2 SNEGSKA (reference sequence).

The chain is built from TRBV7-2 and TRBJ2-5, with D possibly called TRBD1 or TRBD2 (5 bases each). Looked up from germline, CDR1 is SGHTA and CDR2 is FQGNSA. CDR3 length equals 14 residues. V lost 0 bases to trimming and J lost 13 bases, with 18 bases between them. CDR3 nucleotides: TGTGCCAGCAGCTTAGCCGCGACAGACTACGAGCGGTACTTC. Its protein is CASSLAATDYERYF.

About this clonotype itself: This could be a read error, since a much larger clone is one nucleotide away. This chain connects TRBV6-2 or TRBV6-3 to TRBJ2-1; 11 bases are a match to TRBD2. The CDR3 is 16 residues long. The trim removed 0 bases at V and 11 bases at J, leaving 9 bases unmatched. Looked up from germline, CDR1 is MNHEY and CDR2 is SVGEGT. The CDR3, as DNA: TGTGCCAGCAGTTACTCTCTAGCGGGAGGCGTCGATAAGCAGTTCTTC. Its protein product is CASSYSLAGGVDKQFF.

The V and J genes are TRBV28 and TRBJ2-1, with D possibly matching TRBD1 (6 bases). V was cut by 5 bases and J by 3 bases, with 11 bases left in between. This CDR3 contains 14 residues. Germline V gene sequence: CDR1 MDHEN, CDR2 SYDVKM. The CDR3 spells CASSPWTVYNEQFF. CDR3 nucleotide sequence: TGTGCCAGCAGTCCCTGGACAGTCTACAATGAGCAGTTCTTC.

On this clonotype: Being one base from a much bigger clone, this may be a read error. The rearrangement joins TRBV5-1 to TRBJ2-7; 9 bases align to TRBD2. V lost 2 bases, J lost 2 bases, and 5 bases stayed unmatched. The CDR3 loop spans 15 amino acids. The germline V gene has CDR1 SGHRS and CDR2 YFSETQ. CDR3: CASSFRLADTYEQYF. The CDR3 region has the DNA TGCGCCAGCAGCTTCAGACTAGCGGATACCTACGAGCAGTACTTC.

This clonotype showed up many times. The chain carries TRBV7-9 and TRBJ1-2; possible D gene TRBD1, 6 bases. The germline gives CDR1 SEHNR, CDR2 FQNEAQ (reference sequence). Trimming stripped 5 bases from V and 1 base from J, with 14 bases between. This CDR3 comprises 15 residues. CDR3 nucleotides: TGTGCCAGCAGCCCACAGGACAGTCATAACTATGGCTACACCTTC. Its protein product is CASSPQDSHNYGYTF.

With regard to this clonotype: A read error may produce the germline difference seen at one junction end. The chain carries TRBV3-1 and TRBJ1-2; D is undetermined. Germline CDR1 and CDR2: LGHDT and YNNKEL (reference sequence). The CDR3 sequence is 11 residues long. The CDR3 loop is CASSLNYDYTF. In DNA form, the CDR3 reads TGTGCCAGCAGCCTGAACTATGACTACACCTTC. Full variable domain (missing parts from reference TRBV3-1 and TRBJ1-2): DTAVSQTPKYLVTQMGNDKSIKCEQNLGHDTMYWYKQDSKKFLKIMFSYNNKELIINETVPNRFSPKSPDKAHLNLHINSLELGDSAVYFCASSLNYDYTFGSGTRLTVV.

The chain links TRBV7-8 to TRBJ2-5; 7 positions match TRBD1. The CDR3 is made up of 17 amino acids. CDR1 SGHVS and CDR2 FQNEAQ come from the germline V gene. After removal of 1 base from V and 2 bases from J, the junction contained 10 bases not matched to a gene. This CDR3 reads CASSLDFQGVQQETQYF. The DNA for the CDR3 is TGTGCCAGCAGCTTAGATTTTCAGGGGGTGCAACAAGAGACCCAGTACTTC.

This clonotype was seen only a few times. The rearrangement uses TRBV27 and TRBJ2-7; 9 nucleotides line up with TRBD2. The J call is uncertain, as TRBJ2-5 better fits the DNA end. Germline V gene data show CDR1 as MNHEY and CDR2 as SMNVEV (reference sequence). The CDR3 spans 14 residues. As DNA, the CDR3 is TGTGCCAGCAGTTCCTGGGGGACTAGCGAGACCCAGTACTTC. Encoded protein: CASSSWGTSETQYF.

In its sample, this clonotype was seen a few times. The chain employs TRBV7-6 and TRBJ1-1; D is undetermined. Germline V CDR1 and CDR2: SGHVS, FNYEAQ. The CDR3 has 15 amino acids. Trimming shortened V by 5 bases and J by 1 base, and 14 bases separated the two germline ends. The CDR3 loop reads CASSLLAGENTEAFF. The CDR3 coding sequence is TGTGCCAGCAGCCTACTCGCTGGAGAGAACACTGAAGCTTTCTTT.

In its sample, this clonotype was seen a few times. This chain joins TRBV20-1 and TRBJ2-7, with D perhaps TRBD1 (5 bases). Germline CDR1 is DFQATT and CDR2 is SNEGSKA (reference sequence). Trimming shortened V by 1 base and J by 3 bases, and 13 bases separated the two germline ends. The length of the CDR3 is 14 residues. The CDR3: CSARAPGSDYEQYF. CDR3 DNA sequence: TGCAGTGCTAGAGCTCCAGGGTCGGACTACGAGCAGTACTTC.